These T cell receptor beta chains were read from a single sample in a study of TIL therapy for anti-PD-1-resistant metastatic lung cancer. Produced via immunoSEQ multiplex PCR; TCRdb's table is partial and in-frame only. The sample records 25,000 to 30,000 clones, less than 65% being singletons. The specimen comprised tumor tissue, sampled at baseline. The receptors here all came from a woman aged 30 to 85 with non-small cell lung cancer. Both conserved end residues are part of each CDR3. The D gene is left open where the match is weak. The size of a clone is reported for some rows only, either as once, few or many, or as a class for expanded clones.

-	TRBV6-5	TRBJ2-1	-	TGTGCCAGCAGTCCTCTAACAATGACGGGTGAGCAGTTCTTC	CASSPLTMTGEQFF
TRBD2	TRBV5-4	TRBJ2-2	-	TGTGCTGGGCGGGAGAGGGACGGGGAGCTGTTTTTT	CAGRERDGELFF
TRBD1	TRBV29-1	TRBJ1-1	-	TGCAGCACCCACTCGACAGGGGCCGCTTTCTTT	CSTHSTGAAFF
-	TRBV9	TRBJ1-4	-	TGTGCCAGCAGCGTAGCCGAAGGGAGCTTAGACGAAAAACTGTTTTTT	CASSVAEGSLDEKLFF
-	TRBV6-6	TRBJ2-3	once	TGTGCCAGCAAGCGGAGAGGGGATACGCAGTATTTT	CASKRRGDTQYF
-	TRBV10-3	TRBJ1-3	few	TGTGCCTTCGGACAAGGTGGAAACACCATATATTTT	CAFGQGGNTIYF
-	TRBV7-2	TRBJ2-1	-	TGTGCCAGCAGCTTACGGTGGGCGGGCTCCTACAATGAGCAGTTCTTC	CASSLRWAGSYNEQFF
-	TRBV29-1	TRBJ1-2	-	TGCAGCGTTGAAGGGTACAGTAACTATGGCTACACCTTC	CSVEGYSNYGYTF
-	TRBV30	TRBJ2-7	-	TGTGCCTGTGGAATAGGTGTCTACGAGCAGTACTTC	CACGIGVYEQYF
-	TRBV11-2	TRBJ1-1	once	TGTGCCAGCAGCCAGGGTCGGAGCACTGAAGCTTTCTTT	CASSQGRSTEAFF
-	TRBV5-6	TRBJ1-2	once	TGTGCCAGCAGCTTCTTGGGAGCCCAAAGATCTGGCTACACCTTC	CASSFLGAQRSGYTF
-	TRBV29-1	TRBJ2-1	-	TGCAGCGTAGGGGGAGGGGATTTTCCGGGACAGTGGAATGAGCAGTTCTTC	CSVGGGDFPGQWNEQFF
TRBD1	TRBV5-4	TRBJ2-6	few	TGTGCCAGCAGCTTGGATGGACAGGCAGGGTCTGGGGCCAACGTCCTGACTTTC	CASSLDGQAGSGANVLTF
-	TRBV27	TRBJ2-7	-	TGTGCCAGCAGTTCACCGGGGAAGAGCTCCTACGAGCAGTACTTC	CASSSPGKSSYEQYF
TRBD1	TRBV7-2	TRBJ1-4	-	TGTGCCAGCAGCCAAGACAGGGGGCATTCTGAAAAACTGTTTTTT	CASSQDRGHSEKLFF
-	TRBV25-1	TRBJ1-3	-	TGTGCCAGCAGTGTGGGGGGGGCTGGAAACACCATATATTTT	CASSVGGAGNTIYF
-	TRBV13	TRBJ2-7	once	TGTGCCAGCAGCTTAGTGGGAGTCTACGAGCAGTACTTC	CASSLVGVYEQYF
TRBD2	TRBV7-8	TRBJ2-1	-	TGTGCCAGCAGCTTAGCGCTCAGGACTAGCGGGAGCAATGAGCAGTTCTTC	CASSLALRTSGSNEQFF
-	TRBV18	TRBJ2-5	few	TGTGCCAGCTCACCAGATAAAAAGACCCAGTACTTC	CASSPDKKTQYF
-	TRBV9	TRBJ2-1	few	TGTGCCAGCAGCCAGGGCTACAATGAGCAGTTCTTC	CASSQGYNEQFF
-	TRBV5-4	TRBJ2-2	-	TGTGCCAGCAGCCTTATAGAGAACACCGGGGAGCTGTTTTTT	CASSLIENTGELFF
TRBD1	TRBV15	TRBJ1-4	-	TGTGCCACCAGAGGTTGGGACAGAGCTGAAAAACTGTTTTTT	CATRGWDRAEKLFF
-	TRBV6-6	TRBJ1-5	few	TGTGCCAGCAGTTACTCGAGTTCTGGGAACAATCAGCCCCAGCATTTT	CASSYSSSGNNQPQHF
TRBD1	TRBV6-5	TRBJ1-4	-	TGTGCCAGCAGTCCAAAGACAGGGGCAGGCGTAAAACTGTTTTTT	CASSPKTGAGVKLFF
TRBD2	TRBV5-6	TRBJ2-7	-	TGTGCCAGCAGCATGGCGGGACTAGAATATTACGAGCAGTACTTC	CASSMAGLEYYEQYF
TRBD1	TRBV11-3	TRBJ2-7	few	TGTGCCAGCAGCGCAACCGCAGGGGGTATGGGGGAGCAGTACTTC	CASSATAGGMGEQYF
TRBD2	TRBV5-6	TRBJ2-5	-	TGTGCCAGCAGCTTGGCCCGGGCGGGCCGGGGGGGGACCCAGTACTTC	CASSLARAGRGGTQYF
-	TRBV6-1	TRBJ1-2	-	TGTGCCAGCAGGGGTTTACAGGGCGACTACACCTTC	CASRGLQGDYTF
TRBD2	TRBV7-9	TRBJ2-5	-	TGTGCCAGCAGCACTCAGCGGGAGACTGGAGAGACCCAGTACTTC	CASSTQRETGETQYF
-	TRBV5-6	TRBJ2-7	-	TGTGCCAGCAGCTTGGGGTTTCCTGGAACCTACGAGCAGTACTTC	CASSLGFPGTYEQYF
-	TRBV7-9	TRBJ2-1	few	TGTGCCAGCAGTCCCCGGGAGTATGAGCAGTTCTTC	CASSPREYEQFF
-	TRBV27	TRBJ1-5	-	TGTGCCAGCAGGCCCCTGTCGGGGGTGAACAATCAGCCCCAGCATTTT	CASRPLSGVNNQPQHF
-	TRBV7-2	TRBJ1-3	-	TGTGCCAGCAGCTTGAGCTCTGGAAACACCATATATTTT	CASSLSSGNTIYF
TRBD2	TRBV10-3	TRBJ2-3	-	TGTGCCATCAGTGTAAGCGGGAGGGCCTCGGATACGCAGTATTTT	CAISVSGRASDTQYF
TRBD2	TRBV9	TRBJ2-1	once	TGTGCCAGCAGCTTGACTAGCAACTTTAACAATGAGCAGTTCTTC	CASSLTSNFNNEQFF
TRBD2	TRBV11-2	TRBJ2-7	-	TGTGCCAGCAGCCAGCGGGACCAAGCCTACGAGCAGTACTTC	CASSQRDQAYEQYF
-	TRBV19	TRBJ2-2	-	TGTGCCAGTAGTCCTTTAAGGGCCGGGGAGCTGTTTTTT	CASSPLRAGELFF
-	TRBV2	TRBJ1-2	-	TGTGCCAGCAGTGTGCCACGAGGAGTCTATGGCTACACCTTC	CASSVPRGVYGYTF
-	TRBV29-1	TRBJ2-1	-	TGCAGCTCGGGTCACAATGAGCAGTTCTTC	CSSGHNEQFF
-	TRBV11-3	TRBJ2-1	-	TGTGCCAGCAGCCCCTTTAGGAGGAATGAGCAGTTCTTC	CASSPFRRNEQFF